This TCR beta chain comes out of a study of regulatory T cells in long-lasting Graves disease. This clonotype was seen ten or more times. Noted time point: newly diagnosed GD, antithyroid drugs for less than 3 months. There was RNA extracted from PBMCs, and the TCR library was made from it. Construction of the TCR beta libraries employed iRepertoire HTBI primers in conjunction with Arm-PCR of CDR3 regions. TCRdb re-derived calls from the multiplex PCR reads in MiXCR, one entry per CDR3 protein. The data show approximately 400,000 distinct CDR3 sequences, with about 15% seen just once and over 15% held by the top ten. The sample also formed part of further work on T cells in Graves' hyperthyroidism and ophthalmopathy.

Sample: peripheral blood mononuclear cells (PBMCs), taken at new diagnosis, from a patient treated with antithyroid drugs. This clonotype was obtained from a woman younger than 45 with Graves disease.

The CDR3, as DNA: TGTGCCAGCAGGAGTGCCTGGGGCTCTGGGGCCAACGTCCTGACTTTC. Translation gives CASRSAWGSGANVLTF. The J gene is TRBJ2-6, the V gene TRBV11-2; D is undetermined. The CDR3 length is 16 residues. The germline V and J ends were trimmed by 6 bases and 0 bases, with 12 bases remaining between them. The germline gives CDR1 SGHAT, CDR2 FQNNGV.